What follows are 22 T cell receptor beta chains derived from one specimen sequenced in a study of shared clonotypes between healthy human individuals (TCRdb year 2020). Library preparation was by the immunoSEQ multiplex PCR assay. Imported from immuneACCESS, the table was reduced by TCRdb to in-frame sequences with V and J called. These copies leave out some clones; in studies compared against another copy, an unresolved V gene accounts for under half, and the cause of the remainder is not known. The sample profile shows around 180,000 clones; around 93% of them were found once. The ten largest account for around 0.067% of the sample. Sequenced input: naive CD4+ T cells sorted from blood. Read against the paper, the sample's cell subset or site label means: CD45RA+ positively selected. The receptors derive from a woman aged 25 to 39 in good health.

This rearrangement joins TRBV7-6 to TRBJ1-1; D remains ambiguous. This CDR3 spans 18 amino acids. Germline assignment: CDR1 SGHVS and CDR2 FNYEAQ. Trimming removed 1 base at V and 1 base at J, with 19 bases between. This CDR3 is CASSLDGLSRRGNTEAFF. The CDR3 coding sequence is TGTGCCAGCAGCTTAGATGGGCTGTCCCGCCGAGGGAACACTGAAGCTTTCTTT. The full variable domain, rest sourced from reference TRBV7-6 and TRBJ1-1, is GAGVSQSPRYKVTKRGQDVALRCDPISGHVSLYWYRQALGQGPEFLTYFNYEAQQDKSGLPNDRFSAERPEGSISTLTIQRTEQRDSAMYRCASSLDGLSRRGNTEAFFGQGTRLTVV.

This rearrangement joins TRBV7-3 to TRBJ2-1; TRBD1 or TRBD2 may be the D gene (5 bases each). CDR1 is SGHTA and CDR2 is FQGTGA in the germline V gene. Trimming took off 5 bases at V and 5 bases at J, with 13 bases between the two ends. This CDR3 region has 14 residues. CDR3 sequence: CASSGAPGDNEQFF. In DNA form, the CDR3 reads TGTGCCAGCAGCGGGGCGCCCGGGGACAATGAGCAGTTCTTC.

This clone was observed a single time. This chain connects TRBV6-1 to TRBJ1-5; perhaps TRBD1 as D (6 bases). CDR3 size: 13 residues. The germline V gene has CDR1 MNHNS and CDR2 SASEGT. The V end was cut by 6 bases, the J end by 4 bases, with 10 bases between. The CDR3, as DNA: TGTGCCAGCAGATCCCAGGGGAATCAGCCCCAGCATTTT. Its translation is CASRSQGNQPQHF.

In this sample, this clone turned up once. The rearrangement links TRBV28 to TRBJ2-7, with a possible D match to TRBD2 (6 bases). Trimming pared 4 bases from V and 6 bases from J, leaving 13 bases between. The CDR3 runs 13 residues. Germline CDR1 is MDHEN and CDR2 is SYDVKM. This CDR3 reads CASSYQGLSEQYF. CDR3 bases: TGTGCCAGCAGTTACCAAGGACTATCCGAGCAGTACTTC.

The CDR3 spells CATLGRGSSPGAGYTF. DNA of the CDR3: TGTGCCACCCTGGGCAGGGGAAGCTCCCCGGGGGCTGGCTACACCTTC. The chain combines TRBV10-3 with TRBJ1-2, with a tentative D call TRBD1 (6 bases). The CDR3 is 16 amino acids. Trimming took off 10 bases at V and 7 bases at J, with 28 bases between the two ends. Germline CDR1 is ENHRY and CDR2 is SYGVKD.

CDR3 region: CASSPQGLPTYEQYF. The CDR3 nucleotides are TGTGCCAGCTCCCCGCAGGGACTACCAACCTACGAGCAGTACTTC. This chain links TRBV18 with TRBJ2-7, with 7 nucleotides matching TRBD2. This CDR3 region has 15 residues. The junction had 10 bases not matched to a gene; V was cut back by 6 bases and J by 2 bases. Germline CDR1 KGHSH, CDR2 LQKENI.

V usage is TRBV19 and J usage is TRBJ2-7; 11 bases line up with TRBD2. The V gene's germline CDR1 is LNHDA and CDR2 SQIVND (reference sequence). Trimming took 0 bases from V and 4 from J; bases not matched to a gene: 17. The CDR3 spans 20 residues. For the CDR3, the DNA is TGTGCCAGTAGTATAGATTATCGCCCTAGCCCTGGACTAGCGGGTTACGAGCAGTACTTC. Encoded protein: CASSIDYRPSPGLAGYEQYF.

This chain joins TRBV28 and TRBJ1-2; D may be TRBD1 (5 bases). This CDR3 is built from 14 residues. Germline assignment: CDR1 MDHEN and CDR2 SYDVKM. Trimming cost V 6 bases and J 6 bases, with 17 bases left between them. Here the CDR3 DNA reads TGTGCCAGCAGCGCGCAGGGAACGTATGATGGCTACACCTTC. Translation gives CASSAQGTYDGYTF.

The chain recombines TRBV7-9 with TRBJ1-1; possible D gene TRBD1, 6 bases. V was shortened by 3 bases and J by 8 bases, with 13 bases between the two germline ends. Germline-derived CDR1 and CDR2 are SEHNR and FQNEAQ (reference sequence). This CDR3 region has 13 residues. DNA of the CDR3: TGTGCCAGCAGCTTGGAAACCGGGACAGAAGCTTTCTTT. This gives the protein CASSLETGTEAFF.

This sequence joins TRBV11-2 and TRBJ1-2, with 9 bases identical to TRBD1. Per the germline V gene, CDR1 is SGHAT and CDR2 is FQNNGV. The CDR3 has 14 residues. V dropped 5 bases and J dropped 7; count of bases not matched to a gene: 8. This chain's CDR3 is CASSLLTGGVGYTF. CDR3 nucleotides: TGTGCCAGCAGCCTTTTGACAGGGGGTGTTGGCTACACCTTC.

V and J are TRBV5-8 and TRBJ1-2; weak D call: TRBD1 (6 bases). The CDR3 extends over 15 amino acids. V was pared by 7 bases and J by 1 base, with 17 bases between. Germline V lookup: CDR1 SGHTS, CDR2 YDEGEE. As DNA, the CDR3 is TGTGCCAGCCGGCCGCGGGGGGCCCTTAACTATGGCTACACCTTC. This translates into CASRPRGALNYGYTF. Combining the CDR3 with reference TRBV5-8 and TRBJ1-2 gives the whole variable domain EAGVTQSPTHLIKTRGQQATLRCSPISGHTSVYWYQQALGLGLQFLLWYDEGEERNRGNFPPRFSGRQFPNYSSELNVNALELEDSALYLCASRPRGALNYGYTFGSGTRLTVV.

This clone was detected a few times. V gene TRBV6-5 combines with J gene TRBJ2-7; 7 bases fit TRBD2. V was clipped by 0 bases and J by 4 bases; unmatched bases: 3. The CDR3 is made up of 14 amino acids. Germline V gene data show CDR1 as MNHEY and CDR2 as SVGAGI. The CDR3 loop is CASSYSASGYEQYF. The DNA for the CDR3 is TGTGCCAGCAGTTACTCGGCTAGCGGATACGAGCAGTACTTC.

The chain combines TRBV2 with TRBJ2-7; TRBD2 might be the D (6 bases). Germline-derived CDR1 and CDR2 are SNHLY and FYNNEI. The CDR3 extends over 12 amino acids. V shed 9 bases and J shed 4 bases, with 13 bases lying between them. The CDR3 DNA follows: TGTGCCAGTCGGGGACTTAAATACGAGCAGTACTTC. Its protein product is CASRGLKYEQYF.

This chain uses TRBV28 with TRBJ2-7; TRBD1 matches 8 bases. The ends lost 8 bases at V and 2 bases at J; junction bases unmatched: 20. Germline CDR1 reads MDHEN; CDR2 reads SYDVKM. The CDR3 totals 18 residues. The CDR3 reads CASLAGHPSGQVTYEQYF. As DNA, the CDR3 is TGTGCCAGCCTCGCGGGCCATCCATCGGGACAGGTAACCTACGAGCAGTACTTC.

The genes are TRBV6-6 and TRBJ2-7; weak D call: TRBD2 (5 bases). The CDR3 totals 14 residues. CDR1 is MNHNY and CDR2 is SVGAGI in the germline V gene (reference sequence). Trimming pared 5 bases from V and 5 bases from J, leaving 16 bases between. In DNA form, the CDR3 reads TGTGCCAGCAGTACACGGGCAGCGGCGGACGAGCAGTACTTC. Translation: CASSTRAAADEQYF.

The gene calls are TRBV15 and TRBJ2-5; D may be TRBD2 (5 bases). The DNA end is a closer match to TRBJ2-7, so the J assignment may be wrong. Germline-derived CDR1 and CDR2 are LNHNV and YYDKDF (reference sequence). The CDR3 length is 15 residues. The CDR3 DNA reads TGTGCCACCAGCAGAGATGCGTCTAGCTGGGACGAGCAGTACTTC. Protein sequence: CATSRDASSWDEQYF.

This clone was counted a few times. The chain couples TRBV18 to TRBJ1-4; D is unresolved. This CDR3 is built from 12 residues. In germline, CDR1 is KGHSH, CDR2 LQKENI. Trimming stripped 2 bases from V and 8 bases from J, with 6 bases between. The CDR3, as DNA: TGTGCCAGCTCACCATCGAGAGAAAAACTGTTTTTT. This encodes CASSPSREKLFF.

CDR3 loop: CASSPQSDNEQFF. In DNA form, the CDR3 reads TGTGCCAGCAGTCCTCAGTCCGACAATGAGCAGTTCTTC. This rearrangement joins TRBV2 to TRBJ2-1; D unclear. CDR1 is SNHLY, CDR2 FYNNEI, per germline. The CDR3 has 13 residues. The V end was cut by 5 bases, the J end by 5 bases, with 10 bases between.

J is TRBJ1-5 and V is TRBV27; D gene unclear. Looked up from germline, CDR1 is MNHEY and CDR2 is SMNVEV (reference sequence). CDR3 size: 13 residues. Trimming removed 0 bases at V and 8 bases at J, with 8 bases between. Here the CDR3 DNA reads TGTGCCAGCAGTTTATCACGGCGGGAGCCCCAGCATTTT. It yields the protein CASSLSRREPQHF.

V and J are TRBV10-2 and TRBJ2-7; TRBD2 agrees at 15 bases. J was trimmed by 3 bases and V by 6 bases; bases with no gene match: 3. Germline V lookup: CDR1 WSHSY, CDR2 SAAADI. The CDR3 has 15 residues. CDR3 nucleotides: TGCGCCAGCAGAGGACTAGCGGGAGGGTTCTACGAGCAGTACTTC. Encoded protein: CASRGLAGGFYEQYF.

This chain uses TRBV23-1 with TRBJ1-2; TRBD1 is a possible D gene (6 bases). TRBV23-1 is assigned to the ORF class and has an uncertain function. Trimming removed 10 bases at V and 7 bases at J, with 16 bases between. The CDR3 extends over 12 amino acids. Here the CDR3 DNA reads TGCGCCATCTCTCTCGGGGGGGCTGGCTACACCTTC. As protein: CAISLGGAGYTF.

The chain recombines TRBV14 with TRBJ1-1; weak D call: TRBD1 (6 bases). V was clipped by 2 bases and J by 1 base, with 11 bases between them. Germline-derived CDR1 and CDR2 are SGHDN and FVKESK. The CDR3 covers 15 residues. CDR3 amino acids: CASSQRWTANTEAFF. The DNA of the CDR3 is TGTGCCAGCAGCCAACGGTGGACAGCGAACACTGAAGCTTTCTTT.